The entry below gives a single T cell receptor beta chain sequence along with its context. Some clones are missing from TCRdb's copy, which holds only in-frame ones; the method was immunoSEQ multiplex PCR. This sample has millions of clones; around 94% occur once, and the top ten carry around 0.14%. The sample belongs to a study of shared clonotypes between healthy human individuals. CDR3 length equals 16 residues. The germline gives CDR1 LNHNV, CDR2 YYDKDF (reference sequence). The junction had 14 bases not matched to a gene; V was cut back by 5 bases and J by 4 bases. The chain joins TRBV15 to TRBJ2-7; TRBD1 matches 7 bases. The receptor's source is a man between 18 and 35 years old in good health. What was sequenced was naive CD4+ T cells sorted from blood. Subset in this sample: CD45RA+ positively selected. The CDR3 spells CATSAGQALGEYEQYF. CDR3 coding DNA: TGTGCCACCAGCGCAGGACAGGCGCTGGGGGAGTACGAGCAGTACTTC.